This entry features one T cell receptor (beta chain) sequence. The specificity of this receptor is unknown. This may arise from a read error, as a much more abundant clone is one base away. This likely comes from a read error, as the CDR3 has no conserved phenylalanine or tryptophan at its end. Receptor amplification or capture employed 5' RACE. The instrument was an Illumina HiSeq 2500. A second PCR of roughly 6 to 11 cycles was run with a J-beta primer mix and a sample-barcoded 5' primer. A template-switch 5' adaptor carrying 12 random nucleotides introduced a unique molecular identifier onto each TCR beta cDNA molecule. At least 3 million CDR3-containing paired-end reads were obtained from each sample. All of the RNA was converted into first-strand cDNA using the Mint cDNA synthesis kit, with a TRBC-specific oligonucleotide serving as the primer. After uracil-DNA glycosylase treatment, a first 18-cycle PCR used universal primers M1SS and BC2_uni_R on all cDNA. The source study handled its data this way. Normalization of each sample was performed by random selection of 1 million high-quality reads, each carrying a distinct molecular identifier. Instead of being binned into consensus sequences, reads that shared molecular identifiers were thrown out. CDR3 identification, clonotype clustering and error correction used MiTCR with a Q25 quality threshold and the strictest error-elimination algorithm. Lower-bound total TCR beta diversity was estimated with a nonparametric unseen species model using Euler transformation. TCRdb trimmed the raw reads at Q25, called clones with MiXCR and kept productive beta chains. Entries are consolidated by CDR3 protein sequence, retaining the most common genes and DNA. The V and J calls, along with clone size, are taken from TCRdb and not from the paper's own processing. A total of 800,000 to 950,000 distinct CDR3 sequences appear in this sample, under 35% of them only once. Roughly a tenth of the sample is in the top ten clones.

The donors were 40 or so Caucasian individuals from Russia, aged roughly 6 to 100 years, who were systemically healthy. Approximately 9 milliliters of peripheral blood were collected from each donor into EDTA-treated Vacutainer tubes. Ficoll-Paque density-gradient centrifugation was used to isolate PBMCs, with at least 6 million per sample. Total RNA, at least 6 micrograms per sample, was extracted from PBMCs with Trizol reagent. Naive CD45RAhigh/CD27high T cell percentages were measured by flow cytometry on a PBMC aliquot from every donor. These data come from a study of blood T cells in healthy people across ages (dated by TCRdb to between 2015 and 2017). About the investigation overall: In model experiments, roughly one uniquely barcoded TCR beta cDNA molecule per two T cells was captured by template switching. Using deep sequencing normalized with unique cDNA molecular identifiers, the study measured how TCR beta repertoire diversity changes with age. Donors were grouped into four age groups: young (average approximately 16 years), middle-aged (about 38), aged (over 55) and long-lived (approximately 75). Two additional independent replicas of 1 million unique cDNA reads from the same blood draw were analyzed for two donors (one aged 18 to 30 and one aged 80 or older). The paper as a whole reports these results and caveats: Donor CMV infection status was unknown, potentially confounding age-related changes in expanded clonotypes. A strong correlation was found between observed TCR beta diversity and the percentage of naive T cells measured by flow cytometry. Observed TCR beta diversity per million T cells fell roughly linearly with age, and a significant reduction was already apparent by age around 40. Estimates of total diversity based on one million sequenced T cells were regarded as lower bounds and as underestimates. Bulk unsorted PBMC profiling prevented conclusive comparison of naive and antigen-experienced compartments. Compared with the aged group, more naive CD4+ T cells, fewer expanded clones and increased TCR diversity were shown by the long-lived group, suggesting age selection.

These data are also associated with another study on T cells of mothers and their children. As noted in the second study: The donors were nine systemically healthy Caucasian individuals, made up of three mothers and their six children. cDNA synthesis consumed the entire amount of extracted RNA, loaded at about 1.6 ug RNA in each 15 ul reaction. Sample barcodes and 2-4 random nucleotides were added via the M1S primer in the second PCR. More than 8 million TCR beta CDR3 reads were obtained from each mother, and roughly 3 million reads were obtained from each child. TCR recombination output is similarly shaped by thymic selection in related and unrelated pairs, with a minor effect exerted by inherited differences. Normalized repertoire overlap in related mother-child pairs was always slightly higher than in unrelated mother-child pairs, but the difference was never significant. With a sensitivity of approximately 100 clones per million clonotypes, no persistent microchimeric T cell clones were detected. To look for features that set related mother-child pairs apart from unrelated individuals, the researchers ran deep NGS to compare the TCR beta repertoires of mothers and children. Mothers averaged about 40 +/- 4 years of age and children averaged 11 +/- 4 years. After adapters were ligated using NEBNext reagents, the libraries underwent 100+100 nt paired-end sequencing on an Illumina HiSeq 2000. To prevent cross-contamination, the mother and child libraries were prepared one month apart and sequenced in separate runs. For each donor, between about 450,000 and 2,300,000 distinct TCR beta clonotypes were identified. Naive TCR beta clonotypes were estimated from low-frequency clonotypes matched to each donor's FACS-determined naive share, without sorting.

The sample was blood. This clonotype originated in a woman aged 40 to 50 in good health.

The CDR3 region reads CASSALTGEQFC. The DNA reads as follows: TGTGCCAGCAGCGCGCTAACAGGGGAGCAGTTCTGC. The sequence joins TRBV7-3 to TRBJ2-1, with TRBD1 tentatively as D gene (6 bases match). Trimming removed 5 bases from V and 10 bases from J, leaving 12 bases between the germline ends. The CDR3 adds up to 12 amino acids, both ends counted. Left in the record is the CDR3 DNA by itself, 36 bases read in frame from the first base. CDR1 and CDR2 are read off the germline V gene as SGHTA and FQGTGA.